What follows is one TCR beta chain and its context. The target of this receptor is not known. The input lacks base qualities; no much larger clone sits a single base away. This entry is derived from a study of blood T cell repertoires in COVID-19 (dated by TCRdb to 2018 to 2020). In terms of the full investigation: The collaborator samples originated in the United States, Italy and Spain and spanned the acute and convalescent phases of COVID-19. The material from the prospective study consisted of cDNA or gDNA derived from T cells, B-cell-depleted T cells, or PBMCs. Subjects who had been exposed to COVID-19, were actively infected with it, or had recovered from it provided the deeply sampled blood TCRbeta repertoires that made up the dataset. The repertoires were released in a freely available public database intended as a resource for research on the immune response to SARS-CoV-2. The samples were drawn from the first 160 participants of the ongoing ImmuneRACE study and from 1,254 subjects provided by 6 global collaborators. Sample metadata almost always included a de-identified subject ID, COVID-19 status, age in years and sex. HLA class I and class II types, where available, came from metadata supplied by the sample provider rather than from assay-based typing.

The study at large found these results: The quantity of clinical and demographic metadata differed by source and by participant and was supplied without curation.

Collaborating institutions collected whole blood in K2EDTA tubes following their own protocols. For TCRbeta analysis, collaborators shipped samples as frozen whole blood, isolated PBMCs, or DNA extracted from either of those sample types. CDR1 and CDR2 were assigned from the germline V gene as SGHTA and FQGNSA. Trimming at the junction amounts to 4 bases on V and 4 bases on J, and the germline ends lie 13 bases apart. CDR3 length: 15 amino acids, cysteine to phenylalanine. Only the CDR3 DNA is retained, 45 bases long and in frame from the first base. TCRbeta CDR3 regions were amplified from genomic DNA by means of the immunoSEQ Assay, a bias-controlled multiplex PCR. The authors' analysis ran thus. The number of nucleated cells in each sample was estimated by amplification of reference gene primers within the assay. To quantify the absolute abundance of each unique TCRbeta CDR3 rearrangement, sequence reads were collapsed and filtered. For each sample, productive Simpson clonality was calculated as the square root of Simpson's diversity index over productive rearrangements. Imported from immuneACCESS, the table was reduced by TCRdb to in-frame sequences with V and J called. These copies leave out some clones; in studies compared against another copy, an unresolved V gene accounts for under half, and the cause of the remainder is not known. The V and J calls and clone size are taken from that table; D and trimming were inferred from the DNA. Across this sample there are 50,000 or so clones, with around 90% seen only once. Over 5.5% of the sample rests with the top ten.

The sequence derives from a man in his fifties with active COVID-19. Rearrangement joined TRBV7-2 to TRBJ2-2; TRBD1 is perhaps the D gene, given 6 matching bases. Material: peripheral blood. In nucleotide form, the sequence is TGTGCCAGCAGCTGGCTAGGGGGAATCACCGGGGAGCTGTTTTTT. Translated, it reads CASSWLGGITGELFF.